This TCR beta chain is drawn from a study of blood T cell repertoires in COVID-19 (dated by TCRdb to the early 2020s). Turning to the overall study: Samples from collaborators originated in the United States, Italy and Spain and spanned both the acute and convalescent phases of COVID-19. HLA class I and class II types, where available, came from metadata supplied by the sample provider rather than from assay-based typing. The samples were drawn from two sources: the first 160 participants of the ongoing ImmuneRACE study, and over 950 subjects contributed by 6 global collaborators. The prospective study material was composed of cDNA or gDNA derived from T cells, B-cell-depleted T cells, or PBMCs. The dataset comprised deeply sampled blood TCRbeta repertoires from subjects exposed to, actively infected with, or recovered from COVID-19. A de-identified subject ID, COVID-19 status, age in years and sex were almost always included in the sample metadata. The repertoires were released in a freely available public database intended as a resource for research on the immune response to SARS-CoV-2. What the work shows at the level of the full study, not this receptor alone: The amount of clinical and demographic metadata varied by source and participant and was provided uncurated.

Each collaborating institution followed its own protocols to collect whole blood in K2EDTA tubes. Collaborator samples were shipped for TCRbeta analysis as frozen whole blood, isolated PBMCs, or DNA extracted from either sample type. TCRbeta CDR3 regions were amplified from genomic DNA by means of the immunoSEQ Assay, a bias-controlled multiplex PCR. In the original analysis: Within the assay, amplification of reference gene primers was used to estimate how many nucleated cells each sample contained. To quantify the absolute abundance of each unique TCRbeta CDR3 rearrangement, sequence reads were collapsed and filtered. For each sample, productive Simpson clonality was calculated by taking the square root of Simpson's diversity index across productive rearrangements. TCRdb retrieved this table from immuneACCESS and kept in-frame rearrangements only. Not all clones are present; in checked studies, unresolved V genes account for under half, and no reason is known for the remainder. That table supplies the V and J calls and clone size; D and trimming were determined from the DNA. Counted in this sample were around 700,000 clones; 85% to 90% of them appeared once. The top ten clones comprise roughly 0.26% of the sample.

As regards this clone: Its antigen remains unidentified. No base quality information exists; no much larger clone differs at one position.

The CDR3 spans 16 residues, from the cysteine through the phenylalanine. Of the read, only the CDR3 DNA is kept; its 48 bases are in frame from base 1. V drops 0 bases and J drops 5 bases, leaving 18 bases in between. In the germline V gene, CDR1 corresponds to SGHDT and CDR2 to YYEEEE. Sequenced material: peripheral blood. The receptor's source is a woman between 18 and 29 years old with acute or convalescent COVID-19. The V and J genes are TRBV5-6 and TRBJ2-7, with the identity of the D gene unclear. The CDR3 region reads CASSLELRSSGHEQYF. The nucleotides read TGTGCCAGCAGCTTGGAATTGAGGAGTTCCGGCCACGAGCAGTACTTC.